What follows is one TCR beta chain and its context. The sample originates from a study of somatic mutations in cytotoxic T cells in rheumatoid arthritis. Methods used by the authors: When patient CD8+ clones larger than 1% were compared with published virus-specific TCRB sequences, few matched. Here immunoSEQ multiplex PCR was the method, and the copy in TCRdb shows in-frame clones only, minus some. Clone size and the V and J calls come from that table; the DNA yielded D and trimming. The repertoire consists of 23,000 or so clones, with approximately 80% occurring once and the leading ten covering 3.5% to 4.5%. Sequenced sample: CD8+ T cells sorted from blood. This receptor was obtained from an adult with rheumatoid arthritis.

Here the CDR3 reads CASSAPLAGGREQFF. The CDR3 nucleotides are TGTGCCAGCAGTGCCCCCCTAGCGGGGGGGCGAGAGCAGTTCTTC. The chain links TRBV6-1 to TRBJ2-1; 12 nucleotides agree with TRBD2. The V gene's germline CDR1 is MNHNS and CDR2 SASEGT. The length of the CDR3 is 15 residues. The V segment lost 4 bases and the J segment 10 bases; nucleotides outside the gene matches: 8.